One and the same sample provided the 4 T cell receptor beta chains below, sequenced in a study of cytomegalovirus exposure and HLA in healthy donors. PCR primers comprised 60 Vbeta and 13 Jbeta primers. The repertoire was sequenced with immunoSEQ multiplex PCR; TCRdb's copy has only in-frame clones and lacks some. This table holds roughly 50,000 clones. Sequenced input: PBMCs. Receptor source: a woman aged 60-70 years in good health and CMV-seropositive.

V is TRBV7-9 and J is TRBJ2-5; TRBD2 is a possible D gene (6 bases). The CDR3 is 16 residues long. V lost 5 bases and J lost 4, with 20 bases in between. Germline values: CDR1 SEHNR, CDR2 FQNEAQ (reference sequence). CDR3 nucleotides: TGTGCCAGCAGCCTAGGGTCACGGAGTAGCGGAGAGACCCAGTACTTC. It specifies CASSLGSRSSGETQYF.

The chain uses TRBV11-2 and TRBJ2-3; tentatively, D is TRBD2 (6 bases). Trimming removed 1 base at V and 11 bases at J, with 10 bases between. Germline V gene sequence: CDR1 SGHAT, CDR2 FQNNGV. The CDR3 is made up of 12 amino acids. The DNA for the CDR3 is TGTGCCAGCAGCTTAGCGGGGGTGGGGCAGTATTTT. As protein: CASSLAGVGQYF.

About this clone itself: Germline is not matched at one junction end, which may reflect a read error. The chain couples TRBV11-3 to TRBJ1-6; tentative D call: TRBD1 (6 bases). CDR1 and CDR2 (germline): SGHNT, YENEEA. The CDR3 has 15 residues. The CDR3 loop is CASSSGTGKDSHLHF. The CDR3, as DNA: TGTGCCAGCAGCTCCGGCACAGGGAAGGATTCACACCTCCACTTT.

This chain links TRBV5-1 with TRBJ2-5; D possibly corresponds to TRBD2 (5 bases). The V gene's germline CDR1 is SGHRS and CDR2 YFSETQ. V was clipped by 4 bases and J by 1 base, with 20 bases between them. There are 17 residues in the CDR3. CDR3 residues: CASSVAWLADAQETQYF. CDR3 sequence (DNA): TGCGCCAGCAGCGTGGCTTGGCTAGCCGATGCCCAAGAGACCCAGTACTTC.